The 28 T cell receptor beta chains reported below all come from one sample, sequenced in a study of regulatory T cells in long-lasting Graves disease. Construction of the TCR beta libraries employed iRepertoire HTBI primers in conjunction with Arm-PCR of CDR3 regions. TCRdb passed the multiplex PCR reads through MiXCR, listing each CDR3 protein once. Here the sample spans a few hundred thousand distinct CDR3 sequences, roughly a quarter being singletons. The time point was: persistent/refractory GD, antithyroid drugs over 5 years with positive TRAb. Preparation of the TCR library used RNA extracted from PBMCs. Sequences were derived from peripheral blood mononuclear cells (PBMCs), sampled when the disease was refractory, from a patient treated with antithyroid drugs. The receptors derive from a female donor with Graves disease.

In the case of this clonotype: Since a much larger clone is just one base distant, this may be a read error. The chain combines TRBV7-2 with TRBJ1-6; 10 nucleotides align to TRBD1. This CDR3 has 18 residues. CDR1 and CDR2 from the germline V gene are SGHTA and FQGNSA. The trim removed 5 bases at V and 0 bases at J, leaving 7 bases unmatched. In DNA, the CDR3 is TGTGCCAGCAGCCGGAGGACAGGGGGAAGCTCCTATAATTCACCCCTCCACTTT. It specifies CASSRRTGGSSYNSPLHF.

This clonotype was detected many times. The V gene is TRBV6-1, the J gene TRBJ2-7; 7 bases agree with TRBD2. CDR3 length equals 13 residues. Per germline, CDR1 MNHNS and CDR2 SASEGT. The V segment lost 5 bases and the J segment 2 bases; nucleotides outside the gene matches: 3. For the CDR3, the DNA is TGTGCCAGCAGTTTAGGGACTACCTACGAGCAGTACTTC. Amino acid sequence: CASSLGTTYEQYF.

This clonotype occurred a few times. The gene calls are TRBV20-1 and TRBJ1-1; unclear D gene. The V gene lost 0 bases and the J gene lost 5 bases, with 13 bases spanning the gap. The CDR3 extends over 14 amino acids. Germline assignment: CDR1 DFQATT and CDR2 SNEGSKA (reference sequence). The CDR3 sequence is CSAREFLSETEAFF. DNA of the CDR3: TGCAGTGCTAGAGAGTTCTTATCGGAGACTGAAGCTTTCTTT.

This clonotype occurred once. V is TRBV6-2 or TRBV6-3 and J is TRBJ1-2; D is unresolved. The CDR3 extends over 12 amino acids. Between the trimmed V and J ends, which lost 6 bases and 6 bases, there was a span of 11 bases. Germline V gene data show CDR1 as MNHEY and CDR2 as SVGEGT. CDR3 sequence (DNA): TGTGCCAGCAGCATCCCCCCCCATGGCTACACCTTC. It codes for CASSIPPHGYTF.

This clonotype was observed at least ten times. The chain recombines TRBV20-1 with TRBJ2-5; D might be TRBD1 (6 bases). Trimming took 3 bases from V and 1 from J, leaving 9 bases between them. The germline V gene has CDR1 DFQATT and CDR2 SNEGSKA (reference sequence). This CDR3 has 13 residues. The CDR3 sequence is CSASRGLQETQYF. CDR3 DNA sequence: TGCAGTGCTAGCAGGGGCCTCCAAGAGACCCAGTACTTC.

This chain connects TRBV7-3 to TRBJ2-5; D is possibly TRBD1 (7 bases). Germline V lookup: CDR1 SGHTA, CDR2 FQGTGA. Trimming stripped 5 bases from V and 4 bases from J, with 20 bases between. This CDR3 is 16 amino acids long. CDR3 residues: CASSPGRGTGVETQYF. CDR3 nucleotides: TGTGCCAGCAGCCCCGGGCGGGGCACAGGGGTAGAGACCCAGTACTTC.

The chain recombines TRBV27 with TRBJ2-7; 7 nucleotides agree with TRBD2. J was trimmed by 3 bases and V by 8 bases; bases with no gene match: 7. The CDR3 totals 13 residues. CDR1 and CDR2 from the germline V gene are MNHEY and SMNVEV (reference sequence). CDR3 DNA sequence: TGTGCCAGCCGGCTAGCGGAGATCTACGAGCAGTACTTC. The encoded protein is CASRLAEIYEQYF.

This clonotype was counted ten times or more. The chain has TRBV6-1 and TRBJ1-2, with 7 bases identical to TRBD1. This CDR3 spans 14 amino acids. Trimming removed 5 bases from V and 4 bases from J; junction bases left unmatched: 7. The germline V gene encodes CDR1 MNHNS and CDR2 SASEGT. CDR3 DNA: TGTGCCAGCAGTCAGGGGGGAATTATCTATGGCTACACCTTC. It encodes CASSQGGIIYGYTF.

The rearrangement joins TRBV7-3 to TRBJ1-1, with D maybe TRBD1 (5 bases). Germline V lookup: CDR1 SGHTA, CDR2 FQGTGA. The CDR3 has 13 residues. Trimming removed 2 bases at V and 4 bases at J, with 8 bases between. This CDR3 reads CASSLAGFTEAFF. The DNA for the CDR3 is TGTGCCAGCAGCTTAGCAGGGTTCACTGAAGCTTTCTTT.

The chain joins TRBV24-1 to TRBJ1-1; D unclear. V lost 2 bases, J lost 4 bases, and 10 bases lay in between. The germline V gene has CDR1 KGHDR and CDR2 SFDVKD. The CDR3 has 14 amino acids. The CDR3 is CATSDSGTRTEAFF. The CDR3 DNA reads TGTGCCACCAGTGATTCGGGCACCCGCACTGAAGCTTTCTTT.

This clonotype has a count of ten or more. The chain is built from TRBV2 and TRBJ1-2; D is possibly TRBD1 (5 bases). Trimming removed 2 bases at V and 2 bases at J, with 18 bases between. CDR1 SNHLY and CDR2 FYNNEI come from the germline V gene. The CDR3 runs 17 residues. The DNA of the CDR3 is TGTGCCAGCAGTGAATGGGACCCAGACCAATCGAACTATGGCTACACCTTC. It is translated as CASSEWDPDQSNYGYTF.

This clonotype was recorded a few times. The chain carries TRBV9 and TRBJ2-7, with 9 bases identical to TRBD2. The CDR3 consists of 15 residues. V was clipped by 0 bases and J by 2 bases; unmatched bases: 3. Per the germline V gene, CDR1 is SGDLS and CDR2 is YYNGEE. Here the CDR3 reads CASSVGLAETYEQYF. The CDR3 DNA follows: TGTGCCAGCAGCGTAGGACTAGCGGAGACCTACGAGCAGTACTTC.

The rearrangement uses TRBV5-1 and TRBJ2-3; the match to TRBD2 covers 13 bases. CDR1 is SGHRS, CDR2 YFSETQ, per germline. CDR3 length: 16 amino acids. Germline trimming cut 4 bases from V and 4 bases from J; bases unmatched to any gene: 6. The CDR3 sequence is CASSEGTSGKADTQYF. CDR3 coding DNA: TGCGCCAGCAGCGAAGGGACTAGCGGGAAAGCAGATACGCAGTATTTT.

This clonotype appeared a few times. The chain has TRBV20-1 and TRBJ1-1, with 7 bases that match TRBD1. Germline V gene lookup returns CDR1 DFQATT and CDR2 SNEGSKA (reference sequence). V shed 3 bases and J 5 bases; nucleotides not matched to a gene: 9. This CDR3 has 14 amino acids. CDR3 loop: CSASNTDRATEAFF. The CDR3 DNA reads TGCAGTGCTAGTAATACCGACAGGGCTACTGAAGCTTTCTTT.

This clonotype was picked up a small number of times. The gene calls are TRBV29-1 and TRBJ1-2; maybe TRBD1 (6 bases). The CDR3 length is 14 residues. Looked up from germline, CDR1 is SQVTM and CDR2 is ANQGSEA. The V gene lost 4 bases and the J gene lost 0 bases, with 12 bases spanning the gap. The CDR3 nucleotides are TGCAGCGTTGGGGGCAGGGGAGCTAACTATGGCTACACCTTC. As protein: CSVGGRGANYGYTF.

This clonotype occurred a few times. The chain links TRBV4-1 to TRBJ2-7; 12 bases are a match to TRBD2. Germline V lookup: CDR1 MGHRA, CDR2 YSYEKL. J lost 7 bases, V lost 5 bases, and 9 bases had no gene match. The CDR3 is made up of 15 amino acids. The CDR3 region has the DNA TGCGCCAGCAGCAACGGACTAGCGGGACCTAGGGAGCAGTACTTC. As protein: CASSNGLAGPREQYF.

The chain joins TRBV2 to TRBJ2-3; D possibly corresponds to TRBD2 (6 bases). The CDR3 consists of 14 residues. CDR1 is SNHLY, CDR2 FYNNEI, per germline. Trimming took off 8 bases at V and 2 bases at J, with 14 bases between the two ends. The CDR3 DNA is TGTGCCAGCCACGGTGGGAGGTTCACAGATACGCAGTATTTT. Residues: CASHGGRFTDTQYF.

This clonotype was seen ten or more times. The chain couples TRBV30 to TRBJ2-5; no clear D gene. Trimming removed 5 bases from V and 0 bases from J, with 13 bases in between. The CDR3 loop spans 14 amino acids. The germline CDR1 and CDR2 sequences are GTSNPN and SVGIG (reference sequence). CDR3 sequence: CAWSVSQHQETQYF. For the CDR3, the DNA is TGTGCCTGGTCTGTGAGCCAGCACCAAGAGACCCAGTACTTC.

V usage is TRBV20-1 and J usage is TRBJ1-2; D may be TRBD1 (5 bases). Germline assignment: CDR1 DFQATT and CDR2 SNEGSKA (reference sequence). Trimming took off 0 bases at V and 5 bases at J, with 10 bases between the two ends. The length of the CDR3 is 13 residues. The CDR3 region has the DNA TGCAGTGCTAGAGAGATGGGGGGGTATGGCTACACCTTC. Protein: CSAREMGGYGYTF.

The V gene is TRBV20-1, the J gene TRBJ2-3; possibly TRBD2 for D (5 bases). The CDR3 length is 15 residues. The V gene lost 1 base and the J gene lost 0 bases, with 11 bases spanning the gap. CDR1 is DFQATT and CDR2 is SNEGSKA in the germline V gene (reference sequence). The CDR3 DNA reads TGCAGTGCTAGAGTACACGGGAAGAGCACAGATACGCAGTATTTT. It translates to CSARVHGKSTDTQYF.

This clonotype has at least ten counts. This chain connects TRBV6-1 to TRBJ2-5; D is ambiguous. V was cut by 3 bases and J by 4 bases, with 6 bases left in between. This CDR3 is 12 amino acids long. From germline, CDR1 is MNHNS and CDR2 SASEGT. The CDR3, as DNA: TGTGCCAGCAGTGAGAACCTAGAGACCCAGTACTTC. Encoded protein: CASSENLETQYF.

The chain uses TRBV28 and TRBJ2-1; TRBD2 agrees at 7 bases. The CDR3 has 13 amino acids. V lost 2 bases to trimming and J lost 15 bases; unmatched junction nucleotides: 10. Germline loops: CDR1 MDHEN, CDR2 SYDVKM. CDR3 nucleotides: TGTGCCAGCAGTTTAATGACTGGGACTAAGCCGTTCTTC. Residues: CASSLMTGTKPFF.

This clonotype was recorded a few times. CDR3 region: CASSSIVSPPGTDYEQYF. CDR3 in DNA: TGTGCCAGCAGCTCCATAGTTTCCCCGCCAGGTACCGACTACGAGCAGTACTTC. The V and J genes are TRBV11-2 and TRBJ2-7; no clear D. Germline lookup yields CDR1 SGHAT and CDR2 FQNNGV. V was pared by 4 bases and J by 3 bases, with 25 bases between. This CDR3 has 18 amino acids.

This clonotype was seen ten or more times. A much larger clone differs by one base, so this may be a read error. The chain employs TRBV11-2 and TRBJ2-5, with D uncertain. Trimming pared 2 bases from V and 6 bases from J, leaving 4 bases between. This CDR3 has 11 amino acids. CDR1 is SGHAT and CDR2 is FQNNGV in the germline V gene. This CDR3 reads CASSLKKTQYF. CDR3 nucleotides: TGTGCCAGCAGCTTAAAAAAGACCCAGTACTTC.

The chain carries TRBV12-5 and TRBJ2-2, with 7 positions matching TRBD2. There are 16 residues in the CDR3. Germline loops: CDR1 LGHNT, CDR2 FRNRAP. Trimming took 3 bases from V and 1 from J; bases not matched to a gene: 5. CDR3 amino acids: CASGLVVAGNTGELFF. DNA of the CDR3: TGTGCTAGTGGTTTAGTTGTAGCGGGGAACACCGGGGAGCTGTTTTTT.

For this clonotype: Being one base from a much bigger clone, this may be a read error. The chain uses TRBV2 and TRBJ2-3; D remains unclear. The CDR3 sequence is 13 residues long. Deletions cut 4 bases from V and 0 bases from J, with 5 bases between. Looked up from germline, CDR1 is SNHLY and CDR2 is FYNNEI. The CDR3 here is CASSASSTDTQYF. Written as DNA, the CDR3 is TGTGCCAGCAGTGCCTCTAGCACAGATACGCAGTATTTT.

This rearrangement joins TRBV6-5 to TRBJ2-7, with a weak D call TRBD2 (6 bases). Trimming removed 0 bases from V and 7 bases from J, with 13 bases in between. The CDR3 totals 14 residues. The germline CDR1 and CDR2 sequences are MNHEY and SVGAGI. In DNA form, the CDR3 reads TGTGCCAGCAGTTACTCGAGGGACTCGGGGGAGCAGTACTTC. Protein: CASSYSRDSGEQYF.

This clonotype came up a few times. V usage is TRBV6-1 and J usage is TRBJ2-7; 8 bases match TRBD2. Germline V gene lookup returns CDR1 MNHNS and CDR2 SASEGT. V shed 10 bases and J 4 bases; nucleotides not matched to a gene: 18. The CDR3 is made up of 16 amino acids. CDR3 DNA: TGTGCCACATCTTTGGGGGCGGGACTAGGCTTGTACGAGCAGTACTTC. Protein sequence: CATSLGAGLGLYEQYF.